The present entry profiles one T cell receptor (beta chain) with its context. This clonotype was found many times. What antigen it recognizes has not been identified. The input lacks base qualities; no much larger clone sits a single base away. Spanning cysteine to phenylalanine, the CDR3 consists of 16 amino acids. CDR3 DNA is the only sequence kept; it has 48 bases, read in frame from the first base. CDR1 and CDR2, looked up from the germline V gene, are MDHEN and SYDVKM. The V end loses 5 bases and the J end loses 0 bases, and a stretch of 15 bases separates them. The data were taken from a study of T cells in Graves' hyperthyroidism and ophthalmopathy (dated by TCRdb to between 2018 and 2021). Looking at the study overall: Peripheral blood samples were taken at the time of initial diagnosis, prior to any treatment. TCR V-J signatures able to tell the groups apart were searched for in a discovery cohort of 100 or so patients, of whom over 40 had Graves' ophthalmopathy and roughly 57 had stable Graves' hyperthyroidism. An independent validation cohort of some 18 hyperthyroidism patients and approximately 16 patients who later progressed to ophthalmopathy tested prospective prediction of ophthalmopathy. The 100 discovery patients were randomly split 7:3 into training and test sets. In addition, the study compared T-cell repertoires in thyroid tissue and in blood from roughly six Graves' hyperthyroidism patients. After blood sampling, hyperthyroidism patients were treated with methimazole at a starting dose of 30 mg daily, and ophthalmopathy patients were treated with high-dose intravenous methylprednisolone. The paper describes TCR Vbeta CDR3 sequencing of 135 peripheral blood samples, made up of about 40 ophthalmopathy patients, roughly 72 hyperthyroidism patients and roughly 17 progressor patients. What the authors observed across the whole study: In validation, the model predicted progression to ophthalmopathy with approximately 71% sensitivity and roughly 72% specificity, a median of 6.5 months before onset. Most expanded thyroid clonotypes (frequency above 0.001) were also detected in blood, a finding suggesting that blood repertoires may reflect thyroid immune responses. In cross-validation, a model built on a 13 V-J signature told ophthalmopathy apart from stable hyperthyroidism with 85% to 90% sensitivity and about 81% specificity, and in testing the same model reached 80%/75%. No statistical method was used to set the sample size in advance, and investigators knew the group allocation.

The TCR beta CDR3 regions were amplified from the RNA transcripts. A first-round RT-PCR of the TCR CDR3 used the HTBI primer set with the Qiagen OneStep RT-PCR kit. A second multiplex PCR round built the libraries, followed by size selection and purification. The libraries were sequenced on an Illumina HiSeq2000 using paired-end 100 bp reads. The published analysis was carried out like this. SOAPnuke was used to process the raw data, with reads discarded if the reads contained adapters or uncalled bases, had a mean Phred below 15, or lacked an exact constant-primer or identifier match. High-quality paired reads were merged with COPE v1.2.5, and unique nucleotide sequences were defined as clonotypes. MiTCR v1.1 was used to align the clonotypes against IMGT TRBV, TRBD and TRBJ reference segments. Analysis was restricted to V-J combinations with a frequency above 0.0001, which covered roughly 99% of repertoires. A TCS score was defined as the ratio of F50 (clonal expansion) to E x V (chaos), with BLOSUM62-based TCRdist applied between CDR3 peptides within each V-J. Welch's t-statistics and random forest reduced some 510 V-J features to roughly 13, which were used in a naive Bayes classifier (R e1071). TCRdb redid the processing of the public reads, applying fastp at Q25 and MiXCR, and retained in-frame beta chains. Merged by CDR3 protein, the rows form single entries marked with the most common genes and DNA. The V and J calls here are based on TCRdb, not the publication. This sample gives 700,000 or so distinct CDR3 sequences in total; about 15% of them show up just once. The ten top clones hold around 13% of the sample.

In the ophthalmopathy patients, disease was moderately to severely active, with a Clinical Activity Score of 3 or more, a NOSPECS grade of 4 or more, and a duration of less than 3 months. Patients with uncontrolled infections, other autoimmune diseases, pregnancy or lactation were excluded. Clinical symptoms, serum thyroxine and TRAb, thyroid ultrasound, and orbital computed tomography formed the basis for the diagnoses. PBMCs were isolated from 10 ml of fresh peripheral blood by Ficoll-Paque density gradient centrifugation. Total RNA was extracted using Trizol reagent, and RNA quality was assessed on an Agilent 2100 Bioanalyzer.

The specimen sequenced was blood. This clonotype was obtained from a woman aged 50 to 60 with Graves' ophthalmopathy. The V gene is TRBV28 and the J gene is TRBJ2-3; matching of 6 bases hints at TRBD1 as the D gene. The nucleotide sequence reads as follows: TGTGCCAGCAGTCCACAGGGAGACAGTAGCACAGATACGCAGTATTTT. It codes for CASSPQGDSSTDTQYF.